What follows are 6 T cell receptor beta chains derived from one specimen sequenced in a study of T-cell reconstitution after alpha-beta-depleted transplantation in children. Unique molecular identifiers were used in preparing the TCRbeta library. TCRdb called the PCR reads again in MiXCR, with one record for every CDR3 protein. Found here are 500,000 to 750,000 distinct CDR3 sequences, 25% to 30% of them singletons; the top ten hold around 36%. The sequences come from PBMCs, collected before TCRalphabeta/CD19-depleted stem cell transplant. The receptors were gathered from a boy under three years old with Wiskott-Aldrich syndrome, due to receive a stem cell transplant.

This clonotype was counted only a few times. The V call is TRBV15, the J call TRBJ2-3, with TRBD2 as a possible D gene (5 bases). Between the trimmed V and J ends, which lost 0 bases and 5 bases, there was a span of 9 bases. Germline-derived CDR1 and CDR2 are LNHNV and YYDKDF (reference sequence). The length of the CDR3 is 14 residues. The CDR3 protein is CATSRDKAGDTQYF. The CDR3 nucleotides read TGTGCCACCAGCAGAGATAAGGCGGGAGATACGCAGTATTTT. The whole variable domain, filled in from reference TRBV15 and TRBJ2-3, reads DAMVIQNPRYQVTQFGKPVTLSCSQTLNHNVMYWYQQKSSQAPKLLFHYYDKDFNNEADTPDNFQSRRPNTSFCFLDIRSPGLGDTAMYLCATSRDKAGDTQYFGPGTRLTVL.

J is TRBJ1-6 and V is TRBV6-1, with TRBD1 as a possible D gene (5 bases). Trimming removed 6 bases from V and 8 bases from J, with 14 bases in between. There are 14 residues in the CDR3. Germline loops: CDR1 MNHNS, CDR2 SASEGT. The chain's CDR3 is CASRLQLGDSPLHF. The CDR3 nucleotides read TGTGCCAGCAGGCTCCAATTAGGGGATTCACCCCTCCACTTT.

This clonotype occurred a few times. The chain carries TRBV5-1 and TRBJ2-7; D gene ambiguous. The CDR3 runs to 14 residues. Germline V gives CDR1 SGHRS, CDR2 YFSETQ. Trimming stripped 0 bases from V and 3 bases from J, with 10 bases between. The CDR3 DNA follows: TGCGCCAGCAGCTTGGTAGGGCGAGGCTACGAGCAGTACTTC. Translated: CASSLVGRGYEQYF.

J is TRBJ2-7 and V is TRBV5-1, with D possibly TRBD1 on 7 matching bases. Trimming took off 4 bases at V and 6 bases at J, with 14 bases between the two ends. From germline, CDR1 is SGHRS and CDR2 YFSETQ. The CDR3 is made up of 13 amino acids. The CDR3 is CASSGPGGLEQYF. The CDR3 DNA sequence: TGCGCCAGCAGCGGGCCAGGGGGGCTCGAGCAGTACTTC.

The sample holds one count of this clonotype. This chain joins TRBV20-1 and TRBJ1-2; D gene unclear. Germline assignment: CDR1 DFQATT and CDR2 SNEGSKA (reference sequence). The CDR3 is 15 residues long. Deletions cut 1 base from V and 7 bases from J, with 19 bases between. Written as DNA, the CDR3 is TGCAGTGCTAGAGGCGCCCAGGAGATGATTGGTGGCTACACCTTC. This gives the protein CSARGAQEMIGGYTF.

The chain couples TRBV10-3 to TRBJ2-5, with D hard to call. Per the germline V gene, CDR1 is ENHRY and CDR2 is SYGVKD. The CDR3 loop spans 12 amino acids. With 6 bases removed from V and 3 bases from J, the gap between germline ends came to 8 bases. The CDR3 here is CAISGQKETQYF. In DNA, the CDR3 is TGTGCCATCAGCGGGCAGAAAGAGACCCAGTACTTC.